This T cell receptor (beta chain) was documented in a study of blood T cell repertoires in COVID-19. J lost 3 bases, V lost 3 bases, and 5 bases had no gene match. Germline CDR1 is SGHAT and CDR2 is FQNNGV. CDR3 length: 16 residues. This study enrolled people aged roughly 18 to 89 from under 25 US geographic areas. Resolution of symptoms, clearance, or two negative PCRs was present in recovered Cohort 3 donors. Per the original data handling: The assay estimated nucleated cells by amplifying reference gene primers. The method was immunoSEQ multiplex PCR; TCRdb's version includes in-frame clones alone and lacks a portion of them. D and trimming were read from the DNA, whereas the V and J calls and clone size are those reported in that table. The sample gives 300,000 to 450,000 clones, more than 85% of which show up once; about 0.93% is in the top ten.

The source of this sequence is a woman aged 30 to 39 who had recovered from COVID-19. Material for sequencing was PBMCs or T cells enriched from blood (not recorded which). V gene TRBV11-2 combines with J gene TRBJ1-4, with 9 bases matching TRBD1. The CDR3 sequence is CASSFYRGLANEKLFF. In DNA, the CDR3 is TGTGCCAGCAGCTTCTACAGGGGGCTGGCTAATGAAAAACTGTTTTTT.